The present T cell receptor beta chain was sequenced within a study of neurological immune-mediated disorders. Study-level results: The greatest TCR clonal expansion occurred in HTLV-1-associated myelopathy and the least in multiple sclerosis, which fell below healthy controls.

Libraries from sorted cells used approximately 940,000 T cells (CD4+ or CD8+). Ten or more counts support this clonotype. Its antigen is unknown. This CDR3 comprises 15 residues. V lost 2 bases, J lost 9 bases, and 20 bases lay in between. Germline V lookup: CDR1 SGHTA, CDR2 FQGNSA. 5'RACE with 10-nucleotide random UMIs generated the cDNA. Every sequencing run drew on 15-18 subjects and yielded over 200 million TCR-beta sequences. From the 5' RACE reads, TCRdb called clonotypes with MiXCR, one entry per CDR3 protein. Seen here are approximately 30,000 distinct CDR3 sequences, approximately 5% observed once, and the top ten hold 2% to 2.5%.

This rearrangement joins TRBV7-2 to TRBJ2-7, with unresolved D. The specimen sequenced was CD4+ T cells from blood. The clonotype was recovered from a woman aged 50 to 65 in good health. The CDR3 region is CASSLSVADSFGQYF. CDR3 sequence (DNA): TGTGCCAGCAGCTTAAGCGTGGCAGACTCTTTCGGGCAGTACTTC.